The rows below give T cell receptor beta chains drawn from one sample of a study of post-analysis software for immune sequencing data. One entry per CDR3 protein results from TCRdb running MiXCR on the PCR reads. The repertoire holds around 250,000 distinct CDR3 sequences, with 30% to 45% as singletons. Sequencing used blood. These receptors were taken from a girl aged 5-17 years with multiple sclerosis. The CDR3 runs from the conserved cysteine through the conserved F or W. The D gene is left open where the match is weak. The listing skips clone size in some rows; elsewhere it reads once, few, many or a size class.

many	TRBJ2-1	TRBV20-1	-	TGCAGTGCTAGAGATAGCAGGATCAATGAGCAGTTCTTC	CSARDSRINEQFF
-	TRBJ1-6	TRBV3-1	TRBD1	TGTGCCAGCGGCCGGGGACAGGGAAATTCACCCCTCCACTTT	CASGRGQGNSPLHF
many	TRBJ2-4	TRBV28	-	TGTGCCAGCAGTTTACTGGGGCTAGATACCAAAAACATTCAGTACTTC	CASSLLGLDTKNIQYF
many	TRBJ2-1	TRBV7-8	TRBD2	TGTGCCAGCAGGTGGTATAGCGGGGGGCTTTACAATGAGCAGTTCTTC	CASRWYSGGLYNEQFF
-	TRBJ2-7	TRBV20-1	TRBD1	TGCAGTGCTGCGGACAGGGCAGCCTACGAGCAGTACTTC	CSAADRAAYEQYF
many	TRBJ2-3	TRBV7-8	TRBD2	TGTGCCAGCAGCTTAGGGCGGGGGGGCACAGATACGCAGTATTTT	CASSLGRGGTDTQYF
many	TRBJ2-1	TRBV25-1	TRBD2	TGTGCCAGCTCCCTACGGACTAGCGGAGATACCTACAATGAGCAGTTCTTC	CASSLRTSGDTYNEQFF
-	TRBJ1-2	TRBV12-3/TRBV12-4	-	TGTGCCAGCAGTTTGTGGCCGCTCTATGGCTACACCTTC	CASSLWPLYGYTF
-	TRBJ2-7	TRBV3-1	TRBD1	TGTGCCAGCAGCCAGGGACAGGGTACCTACGAGCAGTACTTC	CASSQGQGTYEQYF
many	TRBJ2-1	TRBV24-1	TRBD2	TGTGCCACCAGTGATCATAGCGGGAGGGCGTACAATGAGCAGTTCTTC	CATSDHSGRAYNEQFF
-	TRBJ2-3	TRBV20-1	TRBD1	TGCAGTGCTCACAGGACAGGGAGGAATACGCAGTATTTT	CSAHRTGRNTQYF
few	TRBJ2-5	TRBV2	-	TGTGCCAGCAGAAGCCCGACCGGCCAGGCCTACGCTTCTGAGACCCAGTACTTC	CASRSPTGQAYASETQYF
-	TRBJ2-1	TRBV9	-	TGTGCCAGCAGCGTATGGGCAGAATCCTACAATGAGCAGTTCTTC	CASSVWAESYNEQFF
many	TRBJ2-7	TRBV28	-	TGTGCCAGCGGATCCCACTTGAGAGACTACGAGCAGTACTTC	CASGSHLRDYEQYF
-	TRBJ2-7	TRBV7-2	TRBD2	TGTGCCAGCAGCCAGGGACTAGCGCCTTCCTACGAGCAGTACTTC	CASSQGLAPSYEQYF
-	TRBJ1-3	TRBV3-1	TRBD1	TGTGCCAGCAGCCAAGACGCCGGGACAGGTTTGGACGGCACCATATATTTT	CASSQDAGTGLDGTIYF
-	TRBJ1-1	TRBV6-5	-	TGTGCCAGCAGTTATAACAGACCGAACACTGAAGCTTTCTTT	CASSYNRPNTEAFF